These 14 T cell receptor beta chains were sequenced from one sample in a study of CD8 T cells in Susac syndrome. About 0.5 to 1 ug RNA was reverse transcribed with random hexamers. Each CDR3 protein gets one entry after TCRdb re-called the immunoSEQ multiplex PCR reads with MiXCR. Seen here are about 300,000 distinct CDR3 sequences, about 89% observed once, and the top ten hold approximately 0.18%. Sequencing input: CD8+ T cells from PBMCs. All receptors come from a human donor with multiple sclerosis.

The chain is built from TRBV2 and TRBJ2-1; D is undetermined. V was cut by 0 bases and J by 4 bases, with 13 bases left in between. Germline V gene data show CDR1 as SNHLY and CDR2 as FYNNEI. This CDR3 comprises 16 residues. The CDR3 DNA follows: TGTGCCAGCAGTGAAGCGCTTCGGCTAGGGTACAATGAGCAGTTCTTC. It encodes CASSEALRLGYNEQFF.

This sequence joins TRBV29-1 and TRBJ2-7; 7 bases map to TRBD2. The CDR3 covers 10 residues. V lost 6 bases, J lost 6 bases, and 2 bases stayed unmatched. CDR1 and CDR2 (germline): SQVTM, ANQGSEA. The CDR3 spells CSVIAGEQYF. Written as DNA, the CDR3 is TGCAGCGTGATAGCGGGCGAGCAGTACTTC.

The chain carries TRBV5-4 and TRBJ1-2; D call uncertain. Germline-derived CDR1 and CDR2 are SGHNT and YYREEE (reference sequence). V dropped 4 bases and J dropped 2 bases, with 15 bases sitting between them. This CDR3 has 15 residues. Here the CDR3 DNA reads TGTGCCAGCAGCGTGGGAGGCCACCTAAACTATGGCTACACCTTC. This sequence encodes CASSVGGHLNYGYTF. Complete variable domain (other parts from reference TRBV5-4 and TRBJ1-2): ETGVTQSPTHLIKTRGQQVTLRCSSQSGHNTVSWYQQALGQGPQFIFQYYREEENGRGNFPPRFSGLQFPNYSSELNVNALELDDSALYLCASSVGGHLNYGYTFGSGTRLTVV.

V and J are TRBV7-9 and TRBJ2-7; D may be TRBD1 or TRBD2 (5 bases each). The CDR3 is made up of 16 amino acids. Germline CDR1 is SEHNR and CDR2 is FQNEAQ (reference sequence). V lost 0 bases and J 4 bases, leaving 16 bases between the germline ends. The CDR3 spells CASSLASPTEGYEQYF. The CDR3 nucleotides are TGTGCCAGCAGCTTAGCGAGTCCAACTGAGGGGTACGAGCAGTACTTC.

The chain carries TRBV2 and TRBJ2-3; possible D gene TRBD2, 6 bases. Germline V gives CDR1 SNHLY, CDR2 FYNNEI. The V gene lost 6 bases and the J gene lost 6 bases, with 19 bases spanning the gap. CDR3 length equals 15 residues. DNA of the CDR3: TGTGCCAGCAGGGTCGGGATTGGAGGGGTGGATACGCAGTATTTT. Amino acid sequence: CASRVGIGGVDTQYF.

The chain is built from TRBV28 and TRBJ2-5, with 10 bases fitting TRBD2. CDR1 is MDHEN and CDR2 is SYDVKM in the germline V gene. V lost 9 bases and J lost 3; bases outside the gene matches: 4. The CDR3 runs 13 residues. The CDR3 sequence is CASQLAGEETQYF. The CDR3 DNA follows: TGTGCCAGTCAGCTAGCGGGAGAAGAGACCCAGTACTTC.

The chain is built from TRBV24-1 and TRBJ2-6, with TRBD1 matching 8 bases. This CDR3 spans 17 amino acids. CDR1 is KGHDR, CDR2 SFDVKD, per germline. The V and J ends lost 4 bases and 2 bases, in that order; junction bases with no gene match: 6. Here the CDR3 DNA reads TGTGCCACCAGTGAAAGACAGGGGCTCGCTGGGGCCAACGTCCTGACTTTC. This encodes CATSERQGLAGANVLTF.

The chain links TRBV12-3 or TRBV12-4 to TRBJ1-2; possibly TRBD1 for D (6 bases). The V gene lost 3 bases and the J gene lost 6 bases, with 14 bases spanning the gap. This CDR3 has 14 amino acids. CDR3 protein: CASSLSDRLHGYTF. CDR3 nucleotides: TGTGCCAGCAGTTTGTCGGACAGATTACATGGCTACACCTTC.

V is TRBV27 and J is TRBJ2-7; TRBD2 aligns across 7 bases. The V and J ends lost 0 bases and 5 bases, in that order; junction bases with no gene match: 4. Germline values: CDR1 MNHEY, CDR2 SMNVEV (reference sequence). The CDR3 extends over 14 amino acids. The CDR3 sequence is CASSLSLGGNEQYF. The CDR3 region has the DNA TGTGCCAGCAGTTTATCGCTGGGAGGGAACGAGCAGTACTTC.

This rearrangement joins TRBV7-6 to TRBJ2-3; D tentatively fits TRBD1 or TRBD2 (7 bases each). Trimming shortened V by 0 bases and J by 2 bases, and 15 bases separated the two germline ends. The V gene's germline CDR1 is SGHVS and CDR2 FNYEAQ. The length of the CDR3 is 17 residues. The CDR3 here is CASSLASGGGFTDTQYF. As DNA, the CDR3 is TGTGCCAGCAGCTTAGCGTCAGGGGGGGGCTTCACAGATACGCAGTATTTT.

The chain carries TRBV25-1 and TRBJ2-7; 7 nucleotides agree with TRBD1. Germline assignment: CDR1 MGHDK and CDR2 SYGVNS. The CDR3 runs 14 residues. V was pared by 6 bases and J by 4 bases, with 9 bases of the junction left unmatched. The CDR3 here is CASSLPGQYYEQYF. The CDR3 DNA sequence: TGTGCCAGCAGCCTCCCGGGACAGTATTACGAGCAGTACTTC.

The rearrangement joins TRBV29-1 to TRBJ2-3, with D unresolved. The CDR3 has 16 amino acids. The V end was cut by 1 base, the J end by 2 bases, with 16 bases between. Germline loops: CDR1 SQVTM, CDR2 ANQGSEA. The CDR3 protein is CSVEAAIQPNTDTQYF. The CDR3 region has the DNA TGCAGCGTTGAAGCCGCCATCCAGCCGAACACAGATACGCAGTATTTT.

The V and J genes are TRBV11-3 and TRBJ2-3; 9 bases align to TRBD1. Germline V gives CDR1 SGHNT, CDR2 YENEEA. CDR3 length: 15 amino acids. The V and J ends lost 4 bases and 0 bases, in that order; junction bases with no gene match: 2. CDR3 nucleotide sequence: TGTGCCAGCAGCTGGACAGGGGATAGCACAGATACGCAGTATTTT. Translating gives CASSWTGDSTDTQYF.

The chain is built from TRBV28 and TRBJ2-7; D is perhaps TRBD2 (5 bases). Germline V CDR1 and CDR2: MDHEN, SYDVKM. Deletions cut 1 base from V and 5 bases from J, with 6 bases between. There are 12 residues in the CDR3. CDR3 DNA sequence: TGTGCCAGCAGTTTATTGAGGGACGAGCAGTACTTC. As protein: CASSLLRDEQYF.